The 10 T cell receptor beta chains reported below all come from one sample, sequenced in a study of CD8 T cells in ankylosing spondylitis. Study results and caveats: A motif of eight highly homologous TCR beta variants was seen as apparently characteristic of ankylosing spondylitis blood.

TCRdb reanalysed the 5' RACE reads using MiXCR and keeps one entry per CDR3 protein. This repertoire shows some 200,000 distinct CDR3 sequences, about 7.3% found once; its top ten account for about 14%. These receptors lack a known antigen. Source material: blood, either unsorted or a sorted T cell fraction (not recorded which). These TCRs come from a male donor with ankylosing spondylitis.

The chain combines TRBV2 with TRBJ1-5; D remains ambiguous. This CDR3 comprises 12 residues. V gave up 1 base and J gave up 5 bases, with 3 bases separating them. In germline, CDR1 is SNHLY, CDR2 FYNNEI. In DNA form, the CDR3 reads TGTGCCAGCAGTGAAGTCCATCAGCCCCAGCATTTT. This translates into CASSEVHQPQHF.

This clonotype was counted between two and nine times. CDR3 region: CASSLGHEKLFF. CDR3 coding DNA: TGTGCCAGCAGCTTAGGGCATGAAAAACTGTTTTTT. The chain carries TRBV7-2 and TRBJ1-4; D remains unclear. Trimming stripped 1 base from V and 6 bases from J, with 3 bases between. This CDR3 has 12 residues. CDR1 is SGHTA, CDR2 FQGNSA, per germline.

This sequence joins TRBV7-6 and TRBJ1-2; D gene ambiguous. V gave up 5 bases and J gave up 8 bases, with 15 bases separating them. In germline, CDR1 is SGHVS, CDR2 FNYEAQ. CDR3 size: 13 residues. The CDR3 protein is CASSKPDLSGYTF. Here the CDR3 DNA reads TGTGCCAGCAGCAAACCGGACCTCTCGGGCTACACCTTC.

This clonotype has at least ten counts. CDR3 bases: TGTGCCAGCAGCTCCCGAGGAGAGGTCTCCACAGATACGCAGTATTTT. Protein sequence: CASSSRGEVSTDTQYF. This chain uses TRBV11-2 with TRBJ2-3; the D is unclear. The CDR3 is 16 amino acids. CDR1 is SGHAT and CDR2 is FQNNGV in the germline V gene. V gave up 4 bases and J gave up 2 bases, with 16 bases separating them.

This clonotype was counted ten times or more. CDR3 region: CASMPSGSADTQYF. The CDR3 DNA reads as TGTGCCAGCATGCCTAGCGGGAGCGCAGATACGCAGTATTTT. The chain combines TRBV27 with TRBJ2-3, with 10 bases aligning to TRBD2. Germline V gene data show CDR1 as MNHEY and CDR2 as SMNVEV (reference sequence). Losses at the gene ends were 7 bases for V and 4 bases for J; bases not matched to a gene: 5. The CDR3 covers 14 residues.

This clonotype was counted many times. The chain combines TRBV12-3 or TRBV12-4 with TRBJ2-1; 14 bases are a match to TRBD2. This CDR3 is 16 amino acids long. V lost 6 bases to trimming and J lost 6 bases; unmatched junction nucleotides: 7. CDR3 region: CASSGLAGGSLNEQFF. CDR3 nucleotide sequence: TGTGCCAGCAGCGGACTAGCGGGGGGCTCACTCAATGAGCAGTTCTTC.

This clonotype was counted ten times or more. This chain joins TRBV11-2 and TRBJ2-1, with TRBD1 matching 7 bases. V was pared by 4 bases and J by 13 bases, with 10 bases of the junction left unmatched. Germline V gene sequence: CDR1 SGHAT, CDR2 FQNNGV. There are 13 residues in the CDR3. The CDR3 reads CASSSRTGGLQFF. CDR3 DNA sequence: TGTGCCAGCAGCTCCAGGACAGGCGGGTTACAGTTCTTC.

The V call is TRBV20-1, the J call TRBJ2-1; D is uncertain. V lost 1 base, J lost 0 bases, and 13 bases lay in between. The CDR3 sequence is 16 residues long. Germline values: CDR1 DFQATT, CDR2 SNEGSKA (reference sequence). The CDR3 DNA reads as TGCAGTGCTAGAGCCATCCGGGCCCGCTCCTACAATGAGCAGTTCTTC. Translated, it gives CSARAIRARSYNEQFF.

This clonotype has a count of ten or more. The chain has TRBV28 and TRBJ2-1, with 11 bases fitting TRBD2. Per the germline V gene, CDR1 is MDHEN and CDR2 is SYDVKM. This CDR3 region has 15 residues. Germline trimming cut 3 bases from V and 5 bases from J; bases unmatched to any gene: 3. As DNA, the CDR3 is TGTGCCAGCAGTTTCCTAGCGGGAGGACACAATGAGCAGTTCTTC. This sequence encodes CASSFLAGGHNEQFF.

This clonotype turned up a few times. This sequence joins TRBV4-1 and TRBJ1-5; D is possibly TRBD1 (5 bases). CDR1 MGHRA and CDR2 YSYEKL come from the germline V gene. The CDR3 runs to 15 residues. Trimming took 4 bases from V and 4 from J, leaving 14 bases between them. In nucleotides, the CDR3 is TGCGCCAGCAGCCCATCATTGACAGCTAATCAGCCCCAGCATTTT. Translated, it gives CASSPSLTANQPQHF.